These T cell receptor beta chains were read from a single sample in a study of T-cell reconstitution after alpha-beta-depleted transplantation in children. TCRdb fed the PCR reads into MiXCR, producing one record per CDR3 protein. In the table there are approximately 130,000 distinct CDR3 sequences, 8% to 10% of which are singletons. The sample consisted of PBMCs, mostly from graft donor cells, taken 180 days after TCRalphabeta/CD19-depleted stem cell transplant. The receptors come from a girl less than two years old who had a stem cell transplant for combined immunodeficiency, so the T cells may come from the graft donor. CDR3s include the opening cysteine and the closing phenylalanine or tryptophan. The order of the fields is J gene, V gene, CDR3 protein.

>TRBJ1-1|TRBV29-1
CSAILARRAFF
>TRBJ2-3|TRBV2
CASSGRWVPVRIDHTQYF
>TRBJ2-7|TRBV10-3
CAISGNRDSYEQYF
>TRBJ2-1|TRBV5-1
CASSLRTSGGNEQFF
>TRBJ2-7|TRBV20-1
CSATVLAPSDEQYF
>TRBJ1-2|TRBV4-3
CASSQDTYGYTF
>TRBJ1-5|TRBV3-1
CASSEQGYLPQHF
>TRBJ2-1|TRBV28
CASSFVLAYDYNEQFF
>TRBJ2-1|TRBV20-1
CSAKGWGAYSSYNEQFF
>TRBJ2-5|TRBV20-1
CGPVHQETQYF
>TRBJ2-3|TRBV5-1
CASSPRGPGTDTQYF
>TRBJ2-7|TRBV27
CASSPAGLSYEQYF
>TRBJ1-1|TRBV6-2/TRBV6-3
CASSYSEGTEAFF
>TRBJ2-7|TRBV19
CASRDRTSYEQYF
>TRBJ2-1|TRBV20-1
CSARGLGTSGAYNEQFF
>TRBJ2-7|TRBV2
CASSERPGGYEQYF
>TRBJ2-1|TRBV20-1
CSAPLAGGGEQFF
>TRBJ2-4|TRBV20-1
CSARGGGRGNIQYF
>TRBJ2-2|TRBV29-1
CSVESGRNTGELFF
>TRBJ1-1|TRBV19
CASSINYAEAFF
>TRBJ1-1|TRBV12-3/TRBV12-4
CASSPNRQNTEAFF
>TRBJ2-3|TRBV21-1
CASSKEGTDTQYF
>TRBJ2-4|TRBV20-1
CSAPSGKNIQYF
>TRBJ2-1|TRBV3-1
CASSQAGVGTYNEQFF
>TRBJ1-5|TRBV19
CASSTSGGNQPQHF
>TRBJ2-1|TRBV20-1
CSAIGLAWDLGNEQFF
>TRBJ2-7|TRBV6-2/TRBV6-3
CASSYAGQGAYEQYF
>TRBJ1-5|TRBV29-1
CSVSLTSYSNQPQHF
>TRBJ2-2|TRBV27
CASSLYLANTGELFF
>TRBJ2-1|TRBV18
CASSPPGQGKNYNEQFF
>TRBJ2-1|TRBV7-9
CASSPRQGQGNEQFF
>TRBJ2-5|TRBV5-1
CASSLEGEETQYF
>TRBJ2-7|TRBV18
CASSPSNYEQYF
>TRBJ2-3|TRBV25-1
CANNRAQPDTQYF
>TRBJ2-7|TRBV5-1
CASSLAGTGFPYEQYF
>TRBJ2-3|TRBV7-2
CASTSPGYRRDTQYF
>TRBJ2-3|TRBV12-3/TRBV12-4
CASSQNTGITDRQYF
>TRBJ2-3|TRBV5-1
CASSISHASLSDTQYF
>TRBJ1-2|TRBV18
CASSPGGLSYTF
>TRBJ2-7|TRBV12-3/TRBV12-4
CASSLSTLYEQYF
>TRBJ2-7|TRBV20-1
CSASGQGDHEQYF
>TRBJ1-2|TRBV6-5
CASSSTGGGESYGYTF
>TRBJ2-7|TRBV27
CASSSPRGANPGEQYF
>TRBJ2-3|TRBV27
CASSSPGNRADTQYF
>TRBJ2-5|TRBV5-4
CASSLLLQETQYF
>TRBJ2-3|TRBV6-5
CASSYILGRSPDTQYF
>TRBJ2-2|TRBV11-2
CASRRAGGVTGELFF
>TRBJ1-4|TRBV6-1
CASSATRDGGLFF
>TRBJ2-7|TRBV24-1
CATSGTGTSEQYF
>TRBJ2-5|TRBV6-1
CASRPTGLETQYF
>TRBJ2-5|TRBV12-3/TRBV12-4
CASAGGPETQYF
>TRBJ2-4|TRBV7-3
CASSLTHRGVQYF
>TRBJ2-5|TRBV4-3
CASSRSEEGGPPETQYF
>TRBJ2-6|TRBV6-2/TRBV6-3
CASSRWTSGRSSGANVLTF
>TRBJ1-2|TRBV3-1
CASSQGNGGYGYTF